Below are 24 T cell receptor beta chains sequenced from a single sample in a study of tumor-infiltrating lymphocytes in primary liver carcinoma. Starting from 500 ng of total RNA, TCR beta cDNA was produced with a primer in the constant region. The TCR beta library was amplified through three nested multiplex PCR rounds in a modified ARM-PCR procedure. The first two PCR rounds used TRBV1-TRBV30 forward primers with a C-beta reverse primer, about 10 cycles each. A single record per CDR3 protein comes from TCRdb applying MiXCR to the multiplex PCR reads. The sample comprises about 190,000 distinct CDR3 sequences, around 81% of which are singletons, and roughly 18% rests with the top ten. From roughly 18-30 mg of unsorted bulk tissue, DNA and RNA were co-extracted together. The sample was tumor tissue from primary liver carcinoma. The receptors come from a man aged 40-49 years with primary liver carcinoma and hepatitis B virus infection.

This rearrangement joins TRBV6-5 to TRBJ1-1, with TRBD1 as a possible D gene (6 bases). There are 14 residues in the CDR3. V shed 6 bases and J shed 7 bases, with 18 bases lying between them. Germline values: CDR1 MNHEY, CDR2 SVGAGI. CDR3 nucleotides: TGTGCCAGCAGGTTAGCGCAGGGGCCGGGTGAAGCTTTCTTT. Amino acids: CASRLAQGPGEAFF.

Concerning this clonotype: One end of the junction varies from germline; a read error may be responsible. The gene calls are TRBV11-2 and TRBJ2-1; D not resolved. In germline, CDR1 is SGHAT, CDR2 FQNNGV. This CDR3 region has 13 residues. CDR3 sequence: CANSSELYNEHFF. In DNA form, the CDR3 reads TGTGCTAACAGCTCAGAATTATACAATGAGCATTTCTTC.

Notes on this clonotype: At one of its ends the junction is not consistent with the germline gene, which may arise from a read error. CDR3 region: CTSSYATGRSEKLFF. In nucleotides, the CDR3 is TGTACCAGCAGTTACGCAACAGGGAGATCAGAAAAACTGTTTTTT. The chain uses TRBV6-5 and TRBJ1-4; perhaps TRBD1 as D (6 bases). Germline V gene data show CDR1 as MNHEY and CDR2 as SVGAGI. The CDR3 has 15 amino acids.

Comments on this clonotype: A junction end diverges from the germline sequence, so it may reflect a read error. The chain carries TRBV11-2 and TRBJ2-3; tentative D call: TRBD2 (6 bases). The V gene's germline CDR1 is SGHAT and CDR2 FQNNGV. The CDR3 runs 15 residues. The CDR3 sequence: CASSDNGRFTYTHYF. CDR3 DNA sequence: TGTGCCAGCAGCGATAACGGGAGATTTACATATACGCACTATTTT.

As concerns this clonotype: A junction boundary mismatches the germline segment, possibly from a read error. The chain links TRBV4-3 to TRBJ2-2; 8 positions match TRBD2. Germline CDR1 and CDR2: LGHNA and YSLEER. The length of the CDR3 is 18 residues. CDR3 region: CASSRGLVGSANTGEMFF. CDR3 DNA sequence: TGCGCCAGCAGCCGGGGACTAGTGGGTTCCGCGAACACCGGGGAGATGTTTTTT.

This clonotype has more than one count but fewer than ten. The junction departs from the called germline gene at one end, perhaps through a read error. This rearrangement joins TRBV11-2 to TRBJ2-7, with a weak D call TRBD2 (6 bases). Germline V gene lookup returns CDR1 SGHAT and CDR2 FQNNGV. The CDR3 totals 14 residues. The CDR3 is CTSSFNRNSYEEYF. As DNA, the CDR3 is TGTACTAGCAGCTTTAACAGGAACTCCTACGAGGAGTACTTC.

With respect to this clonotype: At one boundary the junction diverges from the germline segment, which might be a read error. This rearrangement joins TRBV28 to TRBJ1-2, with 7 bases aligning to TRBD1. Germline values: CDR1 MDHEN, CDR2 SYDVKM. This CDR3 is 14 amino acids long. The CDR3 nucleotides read TGTGTCAGCAGCTTTCAGGGGGGAGCGGGCGACTACACCTTC. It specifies CVSSFQGGAGDYTF.

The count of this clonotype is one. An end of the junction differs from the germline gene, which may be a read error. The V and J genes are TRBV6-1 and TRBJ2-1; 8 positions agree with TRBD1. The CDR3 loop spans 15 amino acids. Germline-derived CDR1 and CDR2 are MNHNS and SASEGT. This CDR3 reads CVSSGNRGFSNEQFF. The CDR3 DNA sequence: TGTGTCAGCAGTGGGAACAGGGGGTTTAGCAATGAGCAGTTCTTC.

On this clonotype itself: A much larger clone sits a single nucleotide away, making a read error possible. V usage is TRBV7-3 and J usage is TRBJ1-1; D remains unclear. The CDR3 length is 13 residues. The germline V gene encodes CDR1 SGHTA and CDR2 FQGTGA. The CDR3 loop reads CASSLGYNIEAFF. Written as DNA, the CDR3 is TGTGCCAGCAGCTTAGGCTACAACATTGAAGCTTTCTTT.

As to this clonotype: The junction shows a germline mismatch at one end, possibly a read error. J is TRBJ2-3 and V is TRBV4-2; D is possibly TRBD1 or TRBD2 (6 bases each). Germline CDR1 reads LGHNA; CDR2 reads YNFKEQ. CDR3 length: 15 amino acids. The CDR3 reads CVSCLEGGGRDTQYF. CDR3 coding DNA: TGTGTCAGCTGCCTTGAGGGGGGAGGAAGAGATACGCAATATTTT.

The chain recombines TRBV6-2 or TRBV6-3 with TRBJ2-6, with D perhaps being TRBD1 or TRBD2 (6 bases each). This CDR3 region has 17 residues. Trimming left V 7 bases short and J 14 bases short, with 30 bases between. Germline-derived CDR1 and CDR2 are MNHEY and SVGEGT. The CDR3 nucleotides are TGTGCCAGCATCTCCGGAGGGGGTTTACCTGGGGCCAGCTTCCTGACTTTC. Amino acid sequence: CASISGGGLPGASFLTF.

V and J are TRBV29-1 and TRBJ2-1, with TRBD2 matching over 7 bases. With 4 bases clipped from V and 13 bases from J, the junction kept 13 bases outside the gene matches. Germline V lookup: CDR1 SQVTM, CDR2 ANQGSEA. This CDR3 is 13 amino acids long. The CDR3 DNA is TGCAGCGTTGTCATCGCGGGAGCGGGTGATCAGTTCTTC. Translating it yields CSVVIAGAGDQFF.

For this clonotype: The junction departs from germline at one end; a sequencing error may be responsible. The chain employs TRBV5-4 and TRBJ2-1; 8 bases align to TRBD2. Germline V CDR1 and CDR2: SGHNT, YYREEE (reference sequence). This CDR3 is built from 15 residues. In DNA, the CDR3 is TGTGCCAGCCGTCTCGTCGGGGGGGGTTACAATGAGCAGTTATTC. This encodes CASRLVGGGYNEQLF.

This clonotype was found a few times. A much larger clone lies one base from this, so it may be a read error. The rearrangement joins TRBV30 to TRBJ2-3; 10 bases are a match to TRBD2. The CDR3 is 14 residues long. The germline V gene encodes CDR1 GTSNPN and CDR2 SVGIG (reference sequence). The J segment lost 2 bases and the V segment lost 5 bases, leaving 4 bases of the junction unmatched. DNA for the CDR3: TGTGCCTGGCTGACTAGCGGGTTCACAGATACGCAGTATTTT. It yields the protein CAWLTSGFTDTQYF. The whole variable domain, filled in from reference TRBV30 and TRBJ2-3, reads SQTIHQWPATLVQPVGSPLSLECTVEGTSNPNLYWYRQAAGRGLQLLFYSVGIGQISSEVPQNLSASRPQDRQFILSSKKLLLSDSGFYLCAWLTSGFTDTQYFGPGTRLTVL.

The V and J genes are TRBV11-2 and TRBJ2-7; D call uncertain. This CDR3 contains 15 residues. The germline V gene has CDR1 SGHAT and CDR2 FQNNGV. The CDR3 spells CSSSLSAEATYEQYF. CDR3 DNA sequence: TGTAGCAGCAGCTTAAGTGCAGAGGCGACCTACGAGCAGTACTTC.

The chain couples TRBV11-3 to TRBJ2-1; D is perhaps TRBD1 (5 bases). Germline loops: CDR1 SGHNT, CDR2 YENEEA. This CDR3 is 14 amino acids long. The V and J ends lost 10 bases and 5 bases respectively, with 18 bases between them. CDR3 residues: CATNLGVSNNEQFF. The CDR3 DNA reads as TGTGCCACCAACTTAGGGGTCAGTAACAATGAGCAGTTCTTC.

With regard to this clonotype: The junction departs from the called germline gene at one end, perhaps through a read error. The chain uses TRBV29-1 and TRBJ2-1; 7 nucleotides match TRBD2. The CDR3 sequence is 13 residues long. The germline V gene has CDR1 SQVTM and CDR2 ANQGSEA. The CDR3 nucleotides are TGCAGCGTTGCCATCGCGGGAGCGCGTGAGCATTTCTTC. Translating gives CSVAIAGAREHFF.

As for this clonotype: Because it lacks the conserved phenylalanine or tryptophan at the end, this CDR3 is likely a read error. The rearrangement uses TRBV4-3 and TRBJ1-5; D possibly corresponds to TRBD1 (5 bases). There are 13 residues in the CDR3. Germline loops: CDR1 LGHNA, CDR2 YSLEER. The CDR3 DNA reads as TGCGCCAGTAGCCTGTCCAGGGAGCAGCCCCAGCATTTA. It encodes CASSLSREQPQHL.

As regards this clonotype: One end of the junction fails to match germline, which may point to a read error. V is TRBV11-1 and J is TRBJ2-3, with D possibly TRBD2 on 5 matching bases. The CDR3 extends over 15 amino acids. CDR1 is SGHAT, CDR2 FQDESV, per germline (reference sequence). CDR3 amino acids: CASSLSRESTDMQYF. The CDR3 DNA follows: TGTGCCAGCAGTTTGTCGAGGGAGAGTACAGATATGCAGTATTTT.

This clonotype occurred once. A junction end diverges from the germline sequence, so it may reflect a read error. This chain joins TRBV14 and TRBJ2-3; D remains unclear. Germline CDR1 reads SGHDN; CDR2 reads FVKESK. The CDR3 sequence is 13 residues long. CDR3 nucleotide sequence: TGTGCTAGCAGCCGAGGATACACAGATACGCAGTTCTTT. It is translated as CASSRGYTDTQFF.

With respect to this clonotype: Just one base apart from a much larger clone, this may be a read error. CDR3 residues: CASSQDLNQGPINEQLF. The CDR3 DNA follows: TGCGCCAGCAGCCAAGATTTGAACCAGGGACCTATCAATGAGCAGCTCTTC. This chain uses TRBV4-3 with TRBJ2-1; either TRBD1 or TRBD2 may fit D (5 bases each). Germline V gives CDR1 LGHNA, CDR2 YSLEER. The length of the CDR3 is 17 residues.

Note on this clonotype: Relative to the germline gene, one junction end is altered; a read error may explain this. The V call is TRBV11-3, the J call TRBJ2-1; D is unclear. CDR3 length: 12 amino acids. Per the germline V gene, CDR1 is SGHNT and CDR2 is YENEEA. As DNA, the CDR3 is TGTGCCAGCAACTTAAATGCCAATGAACGGTTCTTC. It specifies CASNLNANERFF.

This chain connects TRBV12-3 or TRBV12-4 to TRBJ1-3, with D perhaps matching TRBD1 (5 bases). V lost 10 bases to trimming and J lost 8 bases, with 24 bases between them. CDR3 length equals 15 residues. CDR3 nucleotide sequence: TGTGCCAATAGTCGTGCAGCGGGGGGGATGCACACCATATATTTT. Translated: CANSRAAGGMHTIYF.

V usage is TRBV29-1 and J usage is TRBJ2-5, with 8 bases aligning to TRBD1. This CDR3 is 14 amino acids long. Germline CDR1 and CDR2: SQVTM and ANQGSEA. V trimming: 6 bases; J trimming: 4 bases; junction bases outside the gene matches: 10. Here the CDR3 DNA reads TGCAGCGTGTGTCCCAGGGGGCGGGCAGAGACCCAGTACTTC. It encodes CSVCPRGRAETQYF.